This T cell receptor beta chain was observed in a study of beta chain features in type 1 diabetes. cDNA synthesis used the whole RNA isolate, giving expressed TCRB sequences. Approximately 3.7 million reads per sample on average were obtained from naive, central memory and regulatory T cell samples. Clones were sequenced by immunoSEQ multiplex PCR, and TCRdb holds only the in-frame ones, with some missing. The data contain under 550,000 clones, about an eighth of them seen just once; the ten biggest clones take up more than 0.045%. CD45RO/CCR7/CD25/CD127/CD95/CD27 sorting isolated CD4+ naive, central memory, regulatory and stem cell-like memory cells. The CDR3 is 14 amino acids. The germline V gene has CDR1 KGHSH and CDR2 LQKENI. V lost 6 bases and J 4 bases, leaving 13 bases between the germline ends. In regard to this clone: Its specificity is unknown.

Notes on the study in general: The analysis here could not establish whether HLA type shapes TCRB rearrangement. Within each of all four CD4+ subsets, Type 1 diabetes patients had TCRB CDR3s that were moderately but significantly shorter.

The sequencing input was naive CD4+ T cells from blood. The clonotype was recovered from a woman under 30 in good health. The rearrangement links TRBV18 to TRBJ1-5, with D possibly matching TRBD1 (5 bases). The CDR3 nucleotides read TGTGCCAGCTCCAGGGAAGGAGGAAATCAGCCCCAGCATTTT. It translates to CASSREGGNQPQHF.